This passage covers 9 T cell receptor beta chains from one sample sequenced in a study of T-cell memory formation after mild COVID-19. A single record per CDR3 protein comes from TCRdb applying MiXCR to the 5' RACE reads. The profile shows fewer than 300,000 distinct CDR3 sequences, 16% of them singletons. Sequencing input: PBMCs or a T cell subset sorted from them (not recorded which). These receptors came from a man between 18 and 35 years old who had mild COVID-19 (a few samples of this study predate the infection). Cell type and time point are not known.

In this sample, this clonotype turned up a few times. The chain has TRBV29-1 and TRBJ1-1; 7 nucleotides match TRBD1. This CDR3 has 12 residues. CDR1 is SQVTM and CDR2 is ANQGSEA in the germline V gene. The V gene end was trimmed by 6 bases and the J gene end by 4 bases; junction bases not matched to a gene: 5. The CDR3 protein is CSVGSGGTEAFF. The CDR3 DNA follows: TGCAGCGTGGGATCAGGGGGCACTGAAGCTTTCTTT.

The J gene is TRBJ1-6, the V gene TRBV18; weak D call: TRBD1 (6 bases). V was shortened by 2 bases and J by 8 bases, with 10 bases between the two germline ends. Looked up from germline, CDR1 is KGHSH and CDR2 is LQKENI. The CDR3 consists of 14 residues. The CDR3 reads CASSPTGFDSPLHF. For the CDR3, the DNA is TGTGCCAGCTCACCAACAGGGTTCGATTCACCCCTCCACTTT.

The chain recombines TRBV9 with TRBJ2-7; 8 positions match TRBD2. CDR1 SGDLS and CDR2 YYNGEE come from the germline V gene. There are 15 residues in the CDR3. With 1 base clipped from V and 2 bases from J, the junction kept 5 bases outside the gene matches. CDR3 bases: TGTGCCAGCAGCGTAAATGCGGGGGGCACCTACGAGCAGTACTTC. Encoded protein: CASSVNAGGTYEQYF. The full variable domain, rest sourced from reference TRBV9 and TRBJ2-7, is DSGVTQTPKHLITATGQRVTLRCSPRSGDLSVYWYQQSLDQGLQFLIQYYNGEERAKGNILERFSAQQFPDLHSELNLSSLELGDSALYFCASSVNAGGTYEQYFGPGTRLTVT.

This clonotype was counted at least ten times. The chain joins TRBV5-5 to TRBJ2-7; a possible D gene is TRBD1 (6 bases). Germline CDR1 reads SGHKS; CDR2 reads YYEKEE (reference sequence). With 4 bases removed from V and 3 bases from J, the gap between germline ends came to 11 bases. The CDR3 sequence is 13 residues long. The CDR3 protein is CASSPWTDYEQYF. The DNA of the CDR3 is TGTGCCAGCAGCCCCTGGACAGACTACGAGCAGTACTTC.

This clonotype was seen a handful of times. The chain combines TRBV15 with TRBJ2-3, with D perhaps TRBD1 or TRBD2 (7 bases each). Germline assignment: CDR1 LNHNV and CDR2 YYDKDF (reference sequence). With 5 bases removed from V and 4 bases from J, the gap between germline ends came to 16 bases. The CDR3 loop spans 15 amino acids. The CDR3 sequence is CATSLGGGGADTQYF. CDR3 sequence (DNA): TGTGCCACCAGCCTGGGAGGGGGCGGGGCAGATACGCAGTATTTT.

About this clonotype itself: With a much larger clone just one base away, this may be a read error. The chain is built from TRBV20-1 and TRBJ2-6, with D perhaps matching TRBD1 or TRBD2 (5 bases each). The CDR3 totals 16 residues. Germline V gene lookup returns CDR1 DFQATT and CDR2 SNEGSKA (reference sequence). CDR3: CRASMSRVYGANVLTF. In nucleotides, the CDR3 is TGCAGAGCTAGCATGTCCAGGGTATATGGGGCCAACGTCCTGACTTTC.

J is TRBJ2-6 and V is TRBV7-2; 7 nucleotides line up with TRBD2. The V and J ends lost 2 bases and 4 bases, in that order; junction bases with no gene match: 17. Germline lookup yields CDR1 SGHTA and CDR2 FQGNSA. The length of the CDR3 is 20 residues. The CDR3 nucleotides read TGTGCCAGCAGCTTAAGCAGCGGGACGGACCCCATAGGGGGGGCCAACGTCCTGACTTTC. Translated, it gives CASSLSSGTDPIGGANVLTF.

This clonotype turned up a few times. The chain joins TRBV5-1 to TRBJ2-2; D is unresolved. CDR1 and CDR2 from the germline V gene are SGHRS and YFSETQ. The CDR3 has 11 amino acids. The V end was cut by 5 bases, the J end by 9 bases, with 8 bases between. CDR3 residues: CASSGRRELFF. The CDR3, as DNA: TGCGCCAGCAGTGGGCGCCGGGAGCTGTTTTTT.

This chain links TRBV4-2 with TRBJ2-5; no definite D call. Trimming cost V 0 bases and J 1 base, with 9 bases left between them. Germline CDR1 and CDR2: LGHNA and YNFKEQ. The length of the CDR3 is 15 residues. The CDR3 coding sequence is TGTGCCAGCAGCCAAGAGAGGATCCGCCAAGAGACCCAGTACTTC. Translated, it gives CASSQERIRQETQYF.